The clone carrying this T cell receptor beta chain was observed many times. Its antigen remains unidentified. CDR1 is MDHEN, CDR2 SYDVKM, per germline. Trimming removed 6 bases from V and 2 bases from J, with 11 bases in between. The length of the CDR3 is 13 residues. The repertoire came from unfractionated whole blood and reflected all unsorted peripheral T cells. This sample was included in a study of HIV-infected patients and healthy controls. Findings of the study overall: Healthy controls carried many MAIT alpha-chain CDR3s, while HIV+ repertoires had few.

Alpha and beta constant-region primers primed reverse transcription of around 0.5 ug RNA. Using multiplexing indices, alpha and beta chain libraries were generated apart by chain-specific third strand synthesis. TCRdb re-analysed the 5' RACE reads in MiXCR, keeping a single row per CDR3 protein. The sample shows 15,000 to 20,000 distinct CDR3 sequences, roughly 8.9% of them seen only once. Sequencing was performed on blood. The receptor was isolated from an adult in good health. The gene calls are TRBV28 and TRBJ2-7; D uncertain. CDR3 protein: CASRGPGPYEQYF. The CDR3 DNA follows: TGTGCCAGCAGGGGTCCCGGGCCCTACGAGCAGTACTTC.